These 23 T cell receptor beta chains came from one sample sequenced in a study of shared T cell receptors in the human thymus. The table came from immunoSEQ multiplex PCR; TCRdb's copy has only in-frame clones and leaves some out. The data show 540,000 or so clones, more than 75% seen once. The data were also submitted as part of a second study, on human thymus T cells.

Specimen: thymocytes. These receptors came from a boy in the first two years of life with a congenital heart defect.

This clone was counted only a few times. The chain carries TRBV27 and TRBJ1-1; possible D gene TRBD1, 6 bases. Germline V lookup: CDR1 MNHEY, CDR2 SMNVEV (reference sequence). V gave up 4 bases and J gave up 3 bases, with 18 bases separating them. This CDR3 has 16 residues. The CDR3 reads CASSSNTPGQHTEAFF. For the CDR3, the DNA is TGTGCCAGCAGTTCAAACACGCCTGGACAGCACACTGAAGCTTTCTTT.

The rearrangement joins TRBV2 to TRBJ2-5; TRBD2 aligns across 12 bases. Germline loops: CDR1 SNHLY, CDR2 FYNNEI. After removal of 6 bases from V and 5 bases from J, the junction contained 16 bases not matched to a gene. The CDR3 is 18 residues long. The DNA of the CDR3 is TGTGCCAGCAGCCTGGGACTAGCGGGCACAGGGGGTAGGGAGACCCAGTACTTC. Its protein product is CASSLGLAGTGGRETQYF.

This chain joins TRBV29-1 and TRBJ1-1; tentatively, D is TRBD1 (5 bases). This CDR3 has 12 amino acids. Germline V lookup: CDR1 SQVTM, CDR2 ANQGSEA. Trimming took off 3 bases at V and 8 bases at J, with 13 bases between the two ends. Written as DNA, the CDR3 is TGCAGCGTTGAGTTGGACACCCGCGAAGCTTTCTTT. Translation: CSVELDTREAFF.

The table lists this clone with a count of one. V and J are TRBV15 and TRBJ2-7; 11 nucleotides agree with TRBD2. The germline gives CDR1 LNHNV, CDR2 YYDKDF (reference sequence). Losses at the gene ends were 0 bases for V and 5 bases for J; bases not matched to a gene: 18. The CDR3 spans 20 residues. The CDR3 coding sequence is TGTGCCACCAGCAGAGATCGGGGCGGGTTTAGTAGCGGGAGGGCCAACGAGCAGTACTTC. Protein product: CATSRDRGGFSSGRANEQYF.

The chain recombines TRBV15 with TRBJ2-3, with 9 bases that match TRBD2. Trimming took 1 base from V and 6 from J; bases not matched to a gene: 8. CDR1 is LNHNV and CDR2 is YYDKDF in the germline V gene (reference sequence). The length of the CDR3 is 16 residues. CDR3 sequence (DNA): TGTGCCACCAGCAGAGGACTAGCGGACAATCCTGATACGCAGTATTTT. This sequence encodes CATSRGLADNPDTQYF.

The V and J genes are TRBV7-2 and TRBJ2-7; D may be TRBD2 (6 bases). This CDR3 has 13 amino acids. Germline V gene sequence: CDR1 SGHTA, CDR2 FQGNSA. V dropped 3 bases and J dropped 7 bases, with 13 bases sitting between them. The CDR3 region has the DNA TGTGCCAGCAGCTTCGGGACTCTGCAGGAGCAGTACTTC. The encoded protein is CASSFGTLQEQYF.

This rearrangement joins TRBV27 to TRBJ1-1; 8 nucleotides line up with TRBD1. The CDR3 is made up of 14 amino acids. V shed 6 bases and J 6 bases; nucleotides not matched to a gene: 9. Looked up from germline, CDR1 is MNHEY and CDR2 is SMNVEV (reference sequence). CDR3 region: CASRMDRAGAEAFF. CDR3 coding DNA: TGTGCCAGCAGGATGGACAGGGCTGGGGCTGAAGCTTTCTTT.

This chain links TRBV11-3 with TRBJ2-3, with TRBD2 matching 7 bases. J gave up 2 bases and V 1 base, and 6 bases lay outside the gene matches. CDR3 size: 16 residues. Germline values: CDR1 SGHNT, CDR2 YENEEA. The CDR3 bases are TGTGCCAGCAGCTTAGCGGGGACTATTCACACAGATACGCAGTATTTT. Translating gives CASSLAGTIHTDTQYF.

The rearrangement links TRBV5-1 to TRBJ2-7; 9 nucleotides agree with TRBD1. Per germline, CDR1 SGHRS and CDR2 YFSETQ. Trimming removed 4 bases from V and 5 bases from J; junction bases left unmatched: 4. The CDR3 consists of 13 residues. The CDR3 loop reads CASSGTGNHEQYF. The CDR3 DNA follows: TGCGCCAGCAGCGGGACAGGGAACCACGAGCAGTACTTC. The full variable domain, in which reference TRBV5-1 and TRBJ2-7 provide the parts outside the CDR3, is KAGVTQTPRYLIKTRGQQVTLSCSPISGHRSVSWYQQTPGQGLQFLFEYFSETQRNKGNFPGRFSGRQFSNSRSEMNVSTLELGDSALYLCASSGTGNHEQYFGPGTRLTVT.

The chain employs TRBV11-2 and TRBJ2-7; 7 nucleotides match TRBD1. The CDR3 has 14 residues. The V gene end was trimmed by 7 bases and the J gene end by 2 bases; junction bases not matched to a gene: 8. Germline CDR1 SGHAT, CDR2 FQNNGV. CDR3 nucleotides: TGTGCCAGCACCTTTCGACAGGGTACCTACGAGCAGTACTTC. As protein: CASTFRQGTYEQYF.

This clone was seen a handful of times. The chain combines TRBV5-6 with TRBJ1-4; D is uncertain. Germline loops: CDR1 SGHDT, CDR2 YYEEEE. The ends were cut back, 4 bases at V and 8 bases at J, with 18 bases in the middle. The length of the CDR3 is 15 residues. In nucleotides, the CDR3 is TGTGCCAGCAGCGAAACGGCGGATCATGGGGAAAAACTGTTTTTT. This translates into CASSETADHGEKLFF. The full variable domain, with the rest looked up from reference TRBV5-6 and TRBJ1-4, is DAGVTQSPTHLIKTRGQQVTLRCSPKSGHDTVSWYQQALGQGPQFIFQYYEEEERQRGNFPDRFSGHQFPNYSSELNVNALLLGDSALYLCASSETADHGEKLFFGSGTQLSVL.

This rearrangement joins TRBV5-4 to TRBJ2-3; 14 bases align to TRBD2. Germline values: CDR1 SGHNT, CDR2 YYREEE (reference sequence). This CDR3 has 16 residues. With 3 bases clipped from V and 6 bases from J, the junction kept 6 bases outside the gene matches. The CDR3 nucleotides are TGTGCCAGCAGCTCGGGACTAGCGGGAGAATCCGATACGCAGTATTTT. Amino acid sequence: CASSSGLAGESDTQYF.

This rearrangement joins TRBV4-3 to TRBJ2-1, with 8 bases matching TRBD2. Trimming cost V 1 base and J 4 bases; bases outside gene matches: 15. This CDR3 comprises 19 residues. The germline V gene has CDR1 LGHNA and CDR2 YSLEER. The CDR3 sequence: CASSQAWREDWDPYNEQFF. CDR3 DNA: TGCGCCAGCAGCCAAGCCTGGCGGGAGGACTGGGACCCATACAATGAGCAGTTCTTC.

This clone turned up a few times. The J gene is TRBJ2-5, the V gene TRBV15; 14 bases align to TRBD2. The germline CDR1 and CDR2 sequences are LNHNV and YYDKDF (reference sequence). This CDR3 has 19 amino acids. With 0 bases clipped from V and 5 bases from J, the junction kept 11 bases outside the gene matches. The CDR3: CATSRDPPATSGRDETQYF. The CDR3 nucleotides are TGTGCCACCAGCAGAGATCCCCCGGCGACTAGCGGGAGGGATGAGACCCAGTACTTC. Looking up the rest from reference TRBV15 and TRBJ2-5 gives the full variable domain: DAMVIQNPRYQVTQFGKPVTLSCSQTLNHNVMYWYQQKSSQAPKLLFHYYDKDFNNEADTPDNFQSRRPNTSFCFLDIRSPGLGDTAMYLCATSRDPPATSGRDETQYFGPGTRLLVL.

V usage is TRBV4-3 and J usage is TRBJ1-2, with TRBD1 matching over 9 bases. J was trimmed by 5 bases and V by 0 bases; bases with no gene match: 10. The CDR3 runs to 17 residues. Germline CDR1 reads LGHNA; CDR2 reads YSLEER. CDR3 sequence (DNA): TGCGCCAGCAGCCAAGATATCCTGGGGACAGGGCATTATGGCTACACCTTC. It yields the protein CASSQDILGTGHYGYTF.

This chain connects TRBV4-3 to TRBJ2-1, with 9 bases aligning to TRBD2. The V gene's germline CDR1 is LGHNA and CDR2 YSLEER. V lost 0 bases, J lost 0 bases, and 6 bases stayed unmatched. The CDR3 runs to 18 residues. CDR3 DNA sequence: TGCGCCAGCAGCCAAGATTATAGCGGGAGCGGCTCCTACAATGAGCAGTTCTTC. Residues: CASSQDYSGSGSYNEQFF.

This CDR3 reads CASSATGTANYGYTF. The CDR3, as DNA: TGTGCCAGCAGCGCTACAGGGACGGCTAACTATGGCTACACCTTC. The chain recombines TRBV9 with TRBJ1-2, with D perhaps TRBD1 (6 bases). V was pared by 3 bases and J by 0 bases, with 12 bases between. Germline CDR1 reads SGDLS; CDR2 reads YYNGEE. The CDR3 extends over 15 amino acids.

The V call is TRBV10-3, the J call TRBJ2-7; 9 positions match TRBD2. Germline CDR1 reads ENHRY; CDR2 reads SYGVKD. The CDR3 runs 15 residues. V lost 5 bases and J lost 6; bases outside the gene matches: 11. The CDR3 DNA reads as TGTGCCATCAGTTTCACCGGGACTAGCCATTCCGAGCAGTACTTC. This gives the protein CAISFTGTSHSEQYF.

This chain connects TRBV4-2 to TRBJ1-4; TRBD1 agrees at 12 bases. V lost 3 bases, J lost 8 bases, and 13 bases stayed unmatched. This CDR3 comprises 18 residues. Germline V CDR1 and CDR2: LGHNA, YNFKEQ. The CDR3 region is CASSQPGVGTGGWEKLFF. In DNA form, the CDR3 reads TGTGCCAGCAGCCAGCCCGGCGTTGGGACAGGGGGCTGGGAAAAACTGTTTTTT.

The V call is TRBV7-2, the J call TRBJ2-7, with D perhaps TRBD1 (7 bases). Per germline, CDR1 SGHTA and CDR2 FQGNSA. The V end was cut by 1 base, the J end by 2 bases, with 18 bases between. The CDR3 is 17 amino acids. CDR3 sequence (DNA): TGTGCCAGCAGCTTAGAGGCGGGGCAGGGGGGAACCTACGAGCAGTACTTC. It is translated as CASSLEAGQGGTYEQYF.

The table lists this clone with a count of one. The chain has TRBV7-2 and TRBJ2-1; D is ambiguous. The CDR3 runs 15 residues. Germline-derived CDR1 and CDR2 are SGHTA and FQGNSA. The V end lost 1 base, the J end lost 1 base, and 8 bases lay between the germline ends. In nucleotides, the CDR3 is TGTGCCAGCAGCTTAGGAGCCGTTTCCTACAATGAGCAGTTCTTC. Its translation is CASSLGAVSYNEQFF.

The chain combines TRBV5-1 with TRBJ2-4; 7 bases map to TRBD1. CDR1 is SGHRS and CDR2 is YFSETQ in the germline V gene. The CDR3 extends over 16 amino acids. The J segment lost 1 base and the V segment lost 4 bases, leaving 8 bases of the junction unmatched. The CDR3, as DNA: TGCGCCAGCAGCATAGACAGGGATGGGGCCAAAAACATTCAGTACTTC. Protein: CASSIDRDGAKNIQYF.

The V call is TRBV5-6, the J call TRBJ2-7; 7 positions agree with TRBD2. V lost 4 bases and J lost 6; bases outside the gene matches: 4. CDR1 and CDR2 from the germline V gene are SGHDT and YYEEEE. The CDR3 has 12 residues. The CDR3 reads CASSQLALEQYF. The CDR3 DNA reads as TGTGCCAGCAGCCAACTAGCGCTCGAGCAGTACTTC.